Detailed here is one T cell receptor (beta chain). Its antigen is unidentified. Germline lookup yields CDR1 MDHEN and CDR2 SYDVKM. The CDR3 is made up of 14 amino acids. Trimming removed 6 bases from V and 2 bases from J, with 14 bases in between. The record originates from a study of cytomegalovirus exposure and HLA in healthy donors. Whole-study findings and limits: Information on immune exposure was restricted to one variable (CMV serostatus).

A multiplex PCR was run with 60 Vbeta primers and 13 Jbeta primers. Only in-frame clones appear in the TCRdb table, and some are missing; sequencing was by immunoSEQ multiplex PCR. There are about 190,000 clones in the sample; more than 85% occur only once, and 1.5% to 2% lies in the top ten. The chain is built from TRBV28 and TRBJ2-7, with no clear D. This clonotype was sampled from a woman aged 18 to 35 in good health and CMV-seronegative. Sequencing was performed on PBMCs. The CDR3 nucleotides read TGTGCCAGCAGCGCACCGGGTCGTACCTACGAGCAGTACTTC. Its translation: CASSAPGRTYEQYF.